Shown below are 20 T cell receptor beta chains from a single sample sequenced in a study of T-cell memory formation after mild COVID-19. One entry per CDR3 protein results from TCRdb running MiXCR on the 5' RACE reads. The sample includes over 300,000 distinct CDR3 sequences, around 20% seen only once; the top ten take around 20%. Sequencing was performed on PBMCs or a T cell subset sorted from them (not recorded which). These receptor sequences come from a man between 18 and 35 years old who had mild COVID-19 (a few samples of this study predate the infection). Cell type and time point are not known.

CDR3 coding DNA: TGTGCCAGCAGCGTTAACACAGGGGGCTACACTGAAGCTTTCTTT. Protein: CASSVNTGGYTEAFF. This chain uses TRBV7-2 with TRBJ1-1; 9 bases are shared with TRBD1. The CDR3 covers 15 residues. The germline V gene has CDR1 SGHTA and CDR2 FQGNSA. J gave up 3 bases and V 5 bases, and 7 bases lay outside the gene matches.

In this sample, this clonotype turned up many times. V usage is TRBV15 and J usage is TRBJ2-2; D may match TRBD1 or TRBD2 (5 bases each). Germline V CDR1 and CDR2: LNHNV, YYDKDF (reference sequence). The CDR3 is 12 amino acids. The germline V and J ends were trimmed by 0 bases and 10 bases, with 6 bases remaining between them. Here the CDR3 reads CATSREGTELFF. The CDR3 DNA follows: TGTGCCACCAGCAGAGAGGGGACGGAGCTGTTTTTT.

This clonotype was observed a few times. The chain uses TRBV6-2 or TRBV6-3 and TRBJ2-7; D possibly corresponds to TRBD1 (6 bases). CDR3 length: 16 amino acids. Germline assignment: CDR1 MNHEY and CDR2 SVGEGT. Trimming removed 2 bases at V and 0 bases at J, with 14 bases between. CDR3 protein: CASSYHREYSSYEQYV. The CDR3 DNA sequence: TGTGCCAGCAGTTACCACAGGGAGTATAGCTCCTACGAGCAGTACGTC.

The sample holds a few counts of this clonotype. The CDR3 protein is CASSLSRVGYTF. CDR3 nucleotides: TGTGCCAGCAGCTTAAGCAGGGTGGGCTACACCTTC. J is TRBJ1-2 and V is TRBV11-2, with a possible D match to TRBD1 (5 bases). Germline CDR1 reads SGHAT; CDR2 reads FQNNGV. The CDR3 extends over 12 amino acids. V was clipped by 2 bases and J by 8 bases, with 9 bases between them. Drawing the rest from reference TRBV11-2 and TRBJ1-2, the complete variable domain is EAGVAQSPRYKIIEKRQSVAFWCNPISGHATLYWYQQILGQGPKLLIQFQNNGVVDDSQLPKDRFSAERLKGVDSTLKIQPAKLEDSAVYLCASSLSRVGYTFGSGTRLTVV.

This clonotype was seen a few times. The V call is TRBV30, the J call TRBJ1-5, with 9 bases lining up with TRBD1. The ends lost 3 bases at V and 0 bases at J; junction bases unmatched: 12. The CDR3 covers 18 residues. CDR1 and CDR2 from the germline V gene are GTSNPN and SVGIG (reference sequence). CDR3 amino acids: CAWRHRDRDIGSNQPQHF. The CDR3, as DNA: TGTGCCTGGAGACACCGGGACAGGGATATTGGTAGCAATCAGCCCCAGCATTTT.

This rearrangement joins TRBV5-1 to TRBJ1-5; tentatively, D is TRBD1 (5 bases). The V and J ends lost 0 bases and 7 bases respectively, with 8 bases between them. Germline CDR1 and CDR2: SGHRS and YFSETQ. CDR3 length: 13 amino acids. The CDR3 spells CASSLDGGQPQHF. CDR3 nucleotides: TGCGCCAGCAGCTTGGATGGGGGACAGCCCCAGCATTTT.

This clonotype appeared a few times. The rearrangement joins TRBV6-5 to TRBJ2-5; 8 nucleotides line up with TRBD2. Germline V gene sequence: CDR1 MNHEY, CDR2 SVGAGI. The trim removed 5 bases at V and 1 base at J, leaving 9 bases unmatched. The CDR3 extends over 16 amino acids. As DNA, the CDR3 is TGTGCCAGCAGTACCCCCCGGGGGGGGAGCCAAGAGACCCAGTACTTC. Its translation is CASSTPRGGSQETQYF.

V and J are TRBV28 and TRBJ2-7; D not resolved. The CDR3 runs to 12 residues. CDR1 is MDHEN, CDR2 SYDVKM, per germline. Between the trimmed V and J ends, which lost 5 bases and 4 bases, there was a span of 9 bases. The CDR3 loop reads CASSTTGYEQYV. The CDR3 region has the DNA TGTGCCAGCAGTACGACGGGTTACGAGCAGTACGTC.

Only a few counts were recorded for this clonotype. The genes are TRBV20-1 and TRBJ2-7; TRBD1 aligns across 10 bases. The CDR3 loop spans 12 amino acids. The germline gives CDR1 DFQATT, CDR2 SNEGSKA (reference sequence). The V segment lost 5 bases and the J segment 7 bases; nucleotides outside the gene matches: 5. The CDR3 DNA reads TGCAGTGCTTACGGGACAGGGGAAGAGCAGTACGTC. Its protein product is CSAYGTGEEQYV.

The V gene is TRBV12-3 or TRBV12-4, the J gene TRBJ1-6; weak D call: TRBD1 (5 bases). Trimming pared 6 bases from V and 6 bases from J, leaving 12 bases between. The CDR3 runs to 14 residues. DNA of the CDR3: TGTGCCAGCAGGCGGGCGGGGGGTAATTCACCCCTCCACTTT. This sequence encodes CASRRAGGNSPLHF.

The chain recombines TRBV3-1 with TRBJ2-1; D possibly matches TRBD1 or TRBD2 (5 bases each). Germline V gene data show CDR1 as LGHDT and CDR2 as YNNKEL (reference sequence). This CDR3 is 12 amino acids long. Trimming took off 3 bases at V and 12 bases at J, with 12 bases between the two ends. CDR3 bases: TGTGCCAGCAGCCAGGCAGGGACCGGGCAGTTCTTC. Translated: CASSQAGTGQFF.

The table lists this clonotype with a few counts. The CDR3 here is CASSYGTGATVFF. CDR3 nucleotide sequence: TGTGCCAGCAGTTACGGGACAGGTGCCACGGTGTTTTTT. V usage is TRBV6-5 and J usage is TRBJ1-4, with 8 positions matching TRBD1. Per the germline V gene, CDR1 is MNHEY and CDR2 is SVGAGI. The CDR3 runs to 13 residues. Unmatched junction bases numbered 8, after V lost 2 bases and J lost 15 bases.

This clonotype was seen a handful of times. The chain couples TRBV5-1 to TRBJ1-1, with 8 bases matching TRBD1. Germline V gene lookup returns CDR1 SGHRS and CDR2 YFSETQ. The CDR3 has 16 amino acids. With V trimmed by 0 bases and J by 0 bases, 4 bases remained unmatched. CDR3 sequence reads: CASSLGRGPMNTEAFF. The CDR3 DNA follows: TGCGCCAGCAGCTTGGGCAGGGGGCCGATGAACACTGAAGCTTTCTTT.

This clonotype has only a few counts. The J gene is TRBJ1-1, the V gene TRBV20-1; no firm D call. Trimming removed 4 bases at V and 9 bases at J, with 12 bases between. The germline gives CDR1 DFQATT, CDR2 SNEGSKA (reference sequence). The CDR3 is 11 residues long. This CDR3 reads CSATVVPQAFF. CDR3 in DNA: TGCAGTGCTACGGTGGTCCCGCAAGCTTTCTTT.

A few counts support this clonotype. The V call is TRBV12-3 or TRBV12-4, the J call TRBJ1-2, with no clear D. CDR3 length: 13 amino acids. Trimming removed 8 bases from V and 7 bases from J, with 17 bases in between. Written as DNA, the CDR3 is TGTGCCAGCGTAACGGGATTCTTGGGTGGCTACACCTTC. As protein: CASVTGFLGGYTF.

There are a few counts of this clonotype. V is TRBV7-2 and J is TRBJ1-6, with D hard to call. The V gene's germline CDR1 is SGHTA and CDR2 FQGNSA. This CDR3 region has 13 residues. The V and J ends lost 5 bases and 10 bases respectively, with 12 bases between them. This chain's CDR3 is CASSPAGPSPLHF. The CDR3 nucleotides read TGTGCCAGCAGCCCCGCCGGGCCATCACCCCTCCACTTT.

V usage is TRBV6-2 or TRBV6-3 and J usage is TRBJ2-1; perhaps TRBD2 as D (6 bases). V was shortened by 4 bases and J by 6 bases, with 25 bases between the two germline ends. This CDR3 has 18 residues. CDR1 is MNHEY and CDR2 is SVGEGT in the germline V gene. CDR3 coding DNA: TGTGCCAGCAGTTCTTACTTTAGGATGGGCGGGGCGGCCAATGAGCAGTTCTTC. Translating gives CASSSYFRMGGAANEQFF.

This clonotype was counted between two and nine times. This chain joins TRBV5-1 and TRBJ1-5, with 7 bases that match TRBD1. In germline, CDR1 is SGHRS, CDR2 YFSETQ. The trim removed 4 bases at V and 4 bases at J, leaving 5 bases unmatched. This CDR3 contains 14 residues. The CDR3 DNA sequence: TGCGCCAGCAGCCGGGACAGTGGAAATCAGCCCCAGCATTTT. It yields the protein CASSRDSGNQPQHF. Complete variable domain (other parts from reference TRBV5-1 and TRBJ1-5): KAGVTQTPRYLIKTRGQQVTLSCSPISGHRSVSWYQQTPGQGLQFLFEYFSETQRNKGNFPGRFSGRQFSNSRSEMNVSTLELGDSALYLCASSRDSGNQPQHFGDGTRLSIL.

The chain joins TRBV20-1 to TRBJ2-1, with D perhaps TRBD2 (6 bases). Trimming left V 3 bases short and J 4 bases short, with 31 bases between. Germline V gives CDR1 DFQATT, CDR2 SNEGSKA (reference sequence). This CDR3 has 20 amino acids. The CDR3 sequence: CSARTIVRWTNGPWYNEQFF. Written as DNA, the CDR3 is TGCAGTGCTAGGACGATTGTTCGTTGGACTAACGGGCCGTGGTACAATGAGCAGTTCTTC.

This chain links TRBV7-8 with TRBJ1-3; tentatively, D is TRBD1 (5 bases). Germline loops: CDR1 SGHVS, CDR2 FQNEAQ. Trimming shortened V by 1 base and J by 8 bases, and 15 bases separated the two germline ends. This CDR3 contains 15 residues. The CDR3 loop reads CASSLGQGQGHTIYF. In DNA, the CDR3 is TGTGCCAGCAGCTTAGGGCAGGGCCAGGGCCACACCATATATTTT. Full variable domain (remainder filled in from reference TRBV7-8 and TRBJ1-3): GAGVSQSPRYKVAKRGQDVALRCDPISGHVSLFWYQQALGQGPEFLTYFQNEAQLDKSGLPSDRFFAERPEGSVSTLKIQRTQQEDSAVYLCASSLGQGQGHTIYFGEGSWLTVV.